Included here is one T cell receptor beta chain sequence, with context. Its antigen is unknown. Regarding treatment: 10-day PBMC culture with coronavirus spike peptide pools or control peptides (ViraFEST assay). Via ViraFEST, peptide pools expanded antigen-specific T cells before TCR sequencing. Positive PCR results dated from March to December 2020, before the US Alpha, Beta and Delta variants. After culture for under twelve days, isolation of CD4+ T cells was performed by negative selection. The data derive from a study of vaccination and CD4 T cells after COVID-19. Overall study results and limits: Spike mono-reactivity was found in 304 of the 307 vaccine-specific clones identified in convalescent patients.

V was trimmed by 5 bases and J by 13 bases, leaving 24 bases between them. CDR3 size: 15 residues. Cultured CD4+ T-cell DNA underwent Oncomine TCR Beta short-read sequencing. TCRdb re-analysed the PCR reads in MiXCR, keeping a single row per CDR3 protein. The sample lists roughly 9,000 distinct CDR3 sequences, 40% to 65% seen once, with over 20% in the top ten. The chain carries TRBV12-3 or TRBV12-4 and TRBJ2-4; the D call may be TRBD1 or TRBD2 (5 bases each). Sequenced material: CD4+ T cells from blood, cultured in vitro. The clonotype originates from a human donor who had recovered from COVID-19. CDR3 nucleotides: TGTGCCAGCAGTCCCCTCGGGACCCCAAGTAGGGAGCAGTACTTC. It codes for CASSPLGTPSREQYF.